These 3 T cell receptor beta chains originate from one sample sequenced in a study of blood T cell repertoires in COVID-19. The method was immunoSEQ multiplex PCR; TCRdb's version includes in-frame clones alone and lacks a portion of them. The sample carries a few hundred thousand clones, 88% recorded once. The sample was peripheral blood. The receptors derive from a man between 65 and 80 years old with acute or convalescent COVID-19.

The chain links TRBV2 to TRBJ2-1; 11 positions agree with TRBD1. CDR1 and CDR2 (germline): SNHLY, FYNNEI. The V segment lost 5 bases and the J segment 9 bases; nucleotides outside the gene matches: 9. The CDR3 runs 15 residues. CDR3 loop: CASSLEPGTGGEQFF. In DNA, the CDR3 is TGTGCCAGCAGTCTCGAACCCGGGACAGGGGGTGAGCAGTTCTTC.

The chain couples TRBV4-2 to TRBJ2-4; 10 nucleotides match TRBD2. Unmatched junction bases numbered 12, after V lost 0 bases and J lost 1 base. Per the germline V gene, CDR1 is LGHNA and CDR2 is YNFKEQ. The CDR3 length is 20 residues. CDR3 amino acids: CASSQDLAGGNRGAKNIQYF. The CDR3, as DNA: TGTGCCAGCAGCCAAGATTTAGCGGGAGGAAATAGGGGGGCCAAAAACATTCAGTACTTC.

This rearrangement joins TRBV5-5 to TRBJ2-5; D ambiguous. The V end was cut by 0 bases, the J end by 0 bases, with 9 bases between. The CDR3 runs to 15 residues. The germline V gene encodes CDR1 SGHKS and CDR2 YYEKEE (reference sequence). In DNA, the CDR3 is TGTGCCAGCAGCTTGGACGGTTGGTACCAAGAGACCCAGTACTTC. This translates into CASSLDGWYQETQYF.